One and the same sample provided the 5 T cell receptor beta chains below, sequenced in a study of T cell responses to AZD1222 COVID-19 vaccine. Here immunoSEQ multiplex PCR was the method, and the copy in TCRdb shows in-frame clones only, minus some. The table shows roughly 120,000 clones, with 80% to 90% occurring only once. The material sequenced was peripheral blood, taken 28 days after the second AZD1222 dose. Every receptor here comes from an adult who received the AZD1222 COVID-19 vaccine.

The CDR3 DNA reads as TGTGCCAGCAACGGAGGAGGCTCCCCTTCCTATGGCTACACCTTC. It is translated as CASNGGGSPSYGYTF. This chain uses TRBV21-1 with TRBJ1-2. TRBV21-1 constitutes a pseudogene. CDR3 length equals 15 residues.

The rearrangement links TRBV12-3 or TRBV12-4 to TRBJ1-1; no reliable D call. The CDR3 contains 12 residues. V gave up 7 bases and J gave up 6 bases, with 12 bases separating them. CDR3 DNA sequence: TGTGCCAGCACCGAGTACACCGCTGAAGCTTTCTTT. Residues: CASTEYTAEAFF.

V is TRBV2 and J is TRBJ1-2, with 7 positions matching TRBD1. CDR3 length: 16 residues. Unmatched junction bases numbered 14, after V lost 6 bases and J lost 4 bases. The germline gives CDR1 SNHLY, CDR2 FYNNEI. The CDR3 here is CASSAGQPSIGYGYTF. In nucleotides, the CDR3 is TGTGCCAGCAGCGCGGGACAGCCCTCCATCGGCTATGGCTACACCTTC. Full variable domain (outside the CDR3, taken from reference TRBV2 and TRBJ1-2): EPEVTQTPSHQVTQMGQEVILRCVPISNHLYFYWYRQILGQKVEFLVSFYNNEISEKSEIFDDQFSVERPDGSNFTLKIRSTKLEDSAMYFCASSAGQPSIGYGYTFGSGTRLTVV.

The sample holds one count of this clone. The gene calls are TRBV3-1 (or the pseudogene TRBV3-2) and TRBJ1-5; D is ambiguous. This CDR3 contains 15 residues. V was cut by 4 bases and J by 2 bases, with 12 bases left in between. The germline V gene has CDR1 LGHDT and CDR2 YNNKEL (reference sequence). The CDR3 region is CASSPTPWGNQPQHF. The CDR3 coding sequence is TGTGCCAGCAGCCCGACTCCGTGGGGCAATCAGCCCCAGCATTTT.

The genes are TRBV7-9 and TRBJ1-4; weak D call: TRBD1 (5 bases). The CDR3 has 14 residues. Germline CDR1 SEHNR, CDR2 FQNEAQ (reference sequence). V lost 5 bases to trimming and J lost 10 bases, with 17 bases between them. CDR3 coding DNA: TGTGCCAGCAGCCCGCGCGGGGACTGGGGAAAACTGTTTTTT. Translated, it gives CASSPRGDWGKLFF.